This entry concerns a single TCR beta chain. Using immunoSEQ multiplex PCR, the repertoire was profiled, and TCRdb retains in-frame clones only, with some absent. This sample carries some 140,000 clones, around 83% of them seen once, and the ten largest clones take around 10%. The CDR3 contains 15 residues. Germline lookup yields CDR1 SGHRS and CDR2 YFSETQ. V dropped 1 base and J dropped 1 base, with 9 bases sitting between them. The data are from a study of blood T cell repertoires in COVID-19. Whole-study context: PBMCs, B-cell-depleted T cells, or T cells were the source of the cDNA or gDNA that made up the material.

The TCR sequence derives from a woman aged 60-75 years with COVID-19, enrolled during active disease. Sequencing input: peripheral blood. This chain links TRBV5-1 with TRBJ1-3; no definite D call. DNA of the CDR3: TGCGCCAGCAGCTTGAGCGGTTCTTCTGGAAACACCATATATTTT. Protein: CASSLSGSSGNTIYF.